This TCR beta chain came from a study of neurological immune-mediated disorders (dated by TCRdb to about 2019). Regarding the research as a whole: Among the roughly 35 multiple sclerosis patients, relapsing-remitting MS accounted for around 30 and secondary progressive MS accounted for 3. The study compared peripheral blood TCR-beta repertoires of HTLV-I-associated myelopathy (HAM/TSP) patients, multiple sclerosis patients and healthy controls using UMI-based sequencing. The cohort included around 70 subjects: roughly 15 with HAM/TSP, around 34 with multiple sclerosis, and around 20 healthy controls. Longitudinal HAM/TSP donors and healthy donors each had 3 time-points at intervals of about 3-45 months. The 90 to 120 TCR-beta libraries covered PBMC samples along with longitudinal samples, technical triplicates, and paired sorted CD4+ and CD8+ T-cell subsets.

cDNA synthesis used template-switch 5'RACE with a primer carrying a 10-nucleotide random unique molecular identifier tagging each TCR transcript. Over 170 million TCR-beta sequences, covering 15-18 subjects, were produced in each sequencing run. The RNeasy kit was used to extract total RNA. Using the KAPA Real-time Library Amplification kit, TCR-beta VDJ regions were amplified with primers for the TCR constant region and the 5'RACE anchor. Sample indexes and Illumina adaptors were added in a first PCR, after which library yield was increased in a second PCR. After purification with Ampure beads, the TCR product of roughly 650 bp was size-selected on a 2% E-gel SizeSelection system. Library quality was checked on a Bioanalyzer, concentration was measured with Qubit, and libraries were quantified with the Kapa Library Quantification kit before pooling. An Illumina HiSeq 2500 sequenced the libraries paired-end 2 x 150 bp. To increase sequence diversity, roughly 24-32% phiX was spiked into each library pool. The authors processed their data as follows. Quality-filtered reads were processed with the UMI-based MiGEC pipeline, which removed over 80% of raw TCR sequences during error correction. VDJ genes were aligned to IMGT germline references, and clonotypes were defined by unique CDR3 amino acid sequence plus V-J genes. VDJtools evaluated clonal expansion, Shannon diversity and CDR3 relatedness (CalcPairwiseDistances, ClusterSamples); CLCbio workbench built phylogenetic trees. A clone was classed as expanded if it had 8 or more unique UMIs, a cutoff based on coefficient-of-variation modelling across technical triplicates. Through fastp at Q25 and MiXCR, TCRdb rebuilt clones from the public reads, retaining in-frame beta chains. A single entry per CDR3 protein holds the most common genes and DNA from its merged rows. These V and J calls originate from TCRdb's pipeline instead of the authors' own analysis. Across this sample there are approximately 84,000 distinct CDR3 sequences, with roughly 4.5% seen only once. Together, the top ten hold over 5.5% of the sample.

This clonotype was seen ten or more times. What this receptor recognizes is not known. Base qualities are missing; no much larger clone stands one base away. General study outcomes and caveats: Expanded clones from different subjects shared no identical CDR3 amino acid sequences, which suggests that TCR-beta repertoires were private in all groups. In phylogenetic analysis, the repertoires of 18 of 34 MS patients grouped into a cluster of related CDR3 sequences, which suggests a possible signature at the repertoire level. TCR clonal expansion was greatest in HAM/TSP patients and smallest in MS patients, who ranked below even healthy controls. The MS cluster was not associated with any clinical or MRI features, and the authors stated that larger cohorts are needed.

The time point label here, explained by the study, means: longitudinal time-point 3. Unsorted PBMC libraries were generated from 2 million PBMCs stored in RNAlater at -80 °C until RNA extraction. The multiple sclerosis patients were enrolled in a US clinical protocol that evaluated disease progression with magnetic resonance imaging. Peripheral blood was subjected to Ficoll-Hypaque density gradient centrifugation to isolate PBMCs, which were then cryopreserved in liquid nitrogen. The germline V gene (reference sequence) yields MNHEY for CDR1 and SMNVEV for CDR2. V ends up 3 bases short and J 4 bases short, with an unmatched junction base count of 3. Measured from the cysteine to the phenylalanine, the CDR3 is 13 residues long. Kept here is only the CDR3 DNA, which spans 39 bases and is read in frame from base 1.

This TCR came from a woman between 55 and 75 years old with multiple sclerosis. Material: PBMCs. The receptor chain draws on TRBV27 and TRBJ2-7, and TRBD1 aligns with 7 junction nucleotides. The CDR3 here reads CASSFRGPYEQYF. The bases are TGTGCCAGCAGTTTTAGGGGGCCGTACGAGCAGTACTTC.